This TCR beta chain was sequenced in a study of read filtering for tumor transcriptome and immune sequencing. Study-wide results and limits: Even smaller IR-seq throughput identified most shared clonotypes.

CDR3 length: 15 residues. Germline V lookup: CDR1 MNHNY, CDR2 SVGAGI (reference sequence). V lost 0 bases and J lost 8; bases outside the gene matches: 7. In its sample, this clonotype was seen many times. Antigen unknown. This library used roughly 400 ng RNA and molecular barcoded adaptors spanning alpha/delta and beta/gamma chains. One entry per CDR3 protein, called by TCRdb with MiXCR from the reads. The top ten hold roughly an eighth of the sample, which has approximately 93,000 distinct CDR3 sequences, 20% to 25% seen once. The material sequenced was a population of CD138-negative cells sorted from bone marrow. The clonotype comes from a donor over 35 with multiple myeloma. The J gene is TRBJ2-1, the V gene TRBV6-6, with TRBD2 matching 7 bases. The CDR3 bases are TGTGCCAGCAGTTACTCGACCGGGGGGTCGGATGAGCAGTTCTTC. This encodes CASSYSTGGSDEQFF.